This T cell receptor (beta chain) derives from a study of shared clonotypes between healthy human individuals. For the study at large: The donor pool was made up of two women and a few men aged 18 to 49. Findings and caveats of the study: Generation probabilities of non-shared clonotypes were lower (relative to those shared by all four donors). Rarefaction gave evidence that sorted-subset sequencing remained incomplete despite large depth.

With respect to this clone: The antigen remains undetermined.

Terminally differentiated effector memory CD45RA+ cells were excluded from the naive CD8 cells, which were CD45RO-negative and positively selected for CCR7. The germline V gene has CDR1 SGHVS and CDR2 FNYEAQ. The CDR3 totals 14 residues. V was pared by 1 base and J by 10 bases, with 6 bases of the junction left unmatched. Authors' data handling: There were no quality scores in the junction-only immunoSEQ sequences, so filtering differed. Repertoires were generated with immunoSEQ multiplex PCR, while TCRdb's copy carries only in-frame clones and drops some. V, J and clone size reflect that table, while D and trimming were determined from the DNA. Here the sample spans around 2,000,000 clones, about 93% being singletons.

This TCR was recovered from a man younger than 35 in good health. Some clones in this sample may be carry-over from other donors' samples. The sequencing input was naive CD8+ T cells from PBMCs. The chain has TRBV7-6 and TRBJ2-1, with 8 bases lining up with TRBD2. Written as DNA, the CDR3 is TGTGCCAGCAGCTTAGGGGCTACTAGCGGCGAGCAGTTCTTC. It is translated as CASSLGATSGEQFF.